These T cell receptor beta chains were read from a single sample in a study of T cell repertoires in cytomegalovirus infection. TCRdb re-called the reads through MiXCR, storing one row per CDR3 protein. The sample carries about a million distinct CDR3 sequences, around 30% recorded once. Antigens for these TCRs are unknown. The material sequenced was cultured CD8+ T cells from PBMCs, taken from culture after CMV antigen stimulation. The receptors come from a human donor in good health (CMV status not recorded). Some clones in this sample may be carry-over from other donors' samples. Each CDR3 is given with its conserved first and last residue. A D gene is named only where the DNA matches it firmly. Expanded clones get a size class; other rows say once, few or many, or leave the size out.

TRBV7-2	TRBD1	.	TRBJ1-1	CASSTTGMTEAFF	TGTGCCAGCAGCACGACAGGGATGACTGAAGCTTTCTTT
TRBV11-2	.	.	TRBJ2-5	CASSLRDPYQETQYF	TGTGCCAGCAGCCTCAGGGATCCTTACCAAGAGACCCAGTACTTC
TRBV6-4	.	.	TRBJ2-1	CASSDSPGANEQFF	TGTGCCAGCAGTGACTCGCCCGGCGCGAATGAGCAGTTCTTC
TRBV7-2	.	many	TRBJ2-3	CASSLTRVIAQYF	TGTGCCAGCAGCTTAACCAGGGTGATCGCGCAGTATTTT
TRBV15	.	.	TRBJ2-7	CATSRPRDFSSYEQYF	TGTGCCACCAGCAGACCCCGGGACTTTAGCTCCTACGAGCAGTACTTC
TRBV29-1	TRBD1	.	TRBJ1-2	CTVYGTANGYTF	TGCACCGTATATGGGACAGCTAATGGCTACACCTTC
TRBV28	.	few	TRBJ1-5	CASSLNTYSNQPQHF	TGTGCCAGCAGTTTAAACACCTATAGCAATCAGCCCCAGCATTTT
TRBV6-5	.	.	TRBJ2-2	CASSPYSLDLSGELFF	TGTGCCAGCAGTCCTTACTCATTGGATCTCAGCGGGGAGCTGTTTTTT
TRBV19	.	.	TRBJ1-1	CASAGADVEAFF	TGTGCCAGTGCAGGGGCCGACGTCGAAGCTTTCTTT
TRBV20-1	TRBD2	few	TRBJ2-1	CSAPTSGGAAYNEQFF	TGCAGTGCCCCGACTAGCGGGGGGGCGGCCTACAATGAGCAGTTCTTC
TRBV27	TRBD1	few	TRBJ1-6	CASSSTGRNSPLHF	TGTGCCAGCAGTTCGACAGGGAGAAATTCACCCCTCCACTTT
TRBV6-2/TRBV6-3	.	once	TRBJ2-3	CASSFVLNTQYF	TGTGCCAGCAGTTTCGTTTTGAATACGCAGTATTTT
TRBV4-1	TRBD2	.	TRBJ2-2	CASSTYMGGAGELFF	TGCGCCAGCAGCACCTACATGGGGGGGGCCGGGGAGCTGTTTTTT
TRBV9	.	.	TRBJ2-3	CASTEAAGTDTQYF	TGTGCCAGCACCGAGGCAGCCGGGACAGATACGCAGTATTTT
TRBV6-2/TRBV6-3	.	.	TRBJ1-1	CASSSGATFF	TGTGCCAGCAGTAGCGGGGCGACTTTCTTT
TRBV7-9	TRBD1	many	TRBJ2-4	CASSPRQGLAKNIQYF	TGTGCCAGCAGCCCAAGACAGGGGCTAGCCAAAAACATTCAGTACTTC
TRBV4-1	.	few	TRBJ2-5	CASGGAGTDYGTQYF	TGCGCCAGCGGAGGAGCCGGGACGGACTACGGGACCCAGTACTTC
TRBV7-6	.	.	TRBJ2-1	CASSSFEGQFF	TGTGCCAGCAGCTCCTTTGAGGGGCAGTTCTTC
TRBV7-3	TRBD2	.	TRBJ2-2	CASSFGLAGSTGELFF	TGTGCCAGCAGCTTCGGACTAGCGGGGTCGACCGGGGAGCTGTTTTTT
TRBV2	TRBD2	.	TRBJ2-2	CASSAVGTSSPNTGELFF	TGTGCCAGCAGCGCGGTAGGGACTAGCAGCCCGAACACCGGGGAGCTGTTTTTT
TRBV5-8	TRBD2	.	TRBJ2-2	CASSPLSGGANTGELFF	TGTGCCAGCAGCCCCCTTAGCGGGGGCGCGAACACCGGGGAGCTGTTTTTT
TRBV20-1	TRBD1	.	TRBJ1-2	CSARGTGGALGDGYTF	TGCAGTGCTAGGGGGACAGGGGGCGCGTTAGGAGATGGCTACACCTTC
TRBV12-3/TRBV12-4	.	.	TRBJ1-5	CASGVLDINQPQHF	TGTGCCAGCGGGGTTCTGGACATTAATCAGCCCCAGCATTTT
TRBV10-2	.	few	TRBJ2-2	CASSEWGASTGELFF	TGCGCCAGCAGTGAGTGGGGGGCCAGCACCGGGGAGCTGTTTTTT
TRBV2	.	.	TRBJ1-2	CASIGALGYGYTF	TGTGCCAGCATCGGCGCCCTGGGGTATGGCTACACCTTC
TRBV11-3	.	few	TRBJ1-1	CASSLDRITEAFF	TGTGCCAGCAGCCTTGACAGGATCACTGAAGCTTTCTTT
TRBV6-6	TRBD2	.	TRBJ2-3	CALLGEGKTDTQYF	TGTGCCCTCCTGGGGGAGGGGAAGACAGATACGCAGTATTTT
TRBV6-2/TRBV6-3	.	many	TRBJ1-1	CASSYEAGGYGTEAFF	TGTGCCAGCAGTTATGAGGCAGGAGGGTATGGCACTGAAGCTTTCTTT
TRBV6-1	.	.	TRBJ2-1	CASSVGPGVNEQFF	TGTGCCAGCAGTGTGGGACCGGGGGTGAATGAGCAGTTCTTC
TRBV7-9	.	.	TRBJ2-7	CASSLVLGLAYEQYF	TGTGCCAGCAGCTTAGTTTTGGGACTCGCCTACGAGCAGTACTTC
TRBV7-9	.	few	TRBJ1-1	CASSFLRGSYTEAFF	TGTGCCAGCAGCTTCCTTAGGGGCTCCTACACTGAAGCTTTCTTT
TRBV7-8	.	few	TRBJ2-3	CASSLRSTELSTDTQYF	TGTGCCAGCAGCCTCAGGAGTACAGAACTTAGCACAGATACGCAGTATTTT
TRBV6-1	.	.	TRBJ2-1	CASSPLSPGQPSNEQFF	TGTGCCAGCAGTCCTCTTAGCCCCGGACAGCCATCCAATGAGCAGTTCTTC
TRBV7-8	.	many	TRBJ1-3	CASSLAGDPQSIYF	TGTGCCAGCAGCTTAGCGGGAGACCCCCAATCCATATATTTT
TRBV7-9	TRBD1	.	TRBJ2-6	CASSSRRQGSGANVLTF	TGTGCCAGCAGCTCCCGAAGACAGGGATCCGGGGCCAACGTCCTGACTTTC
TRBV7-9	.	few	TRBJ1-1	CASSRLGNTEAFF	TGTGCCAGCAGCCGCCTCGGGAACACTGAAGCTTTCTTT
TRBV28	TRBD2	few	TRBJ2-7	CASSLPSGGQSYYEQYF	TGTGCCAGCAGTTTGCCTAGCGGGGGGCAATCCTACTACGAGCAGTACTTC
TRBV4-1	.	.	TRBJ1-1	CASSQEEAAGLNTEAFF	TGCGCCAGCAGCCAAGAAGAGGCCGCGGGTTTGAACACTGAAGCTTTCTTT
TRBV6-2/TRBV6-3	TRBD1	.	TRBJ1-5	CANTTPGDRGGDQPQHF	TGTGCCAACACCACCCCGGGGGACAGGGGAGGAGATCAGCCCCAGCATTTT
TRBV6-6	TRBD1	few	TRBJ1-2	CASSTRTGGRYGYTF	TGTGCCAGCAGTACTAGGACAGGGGGCCGCTATGGCTACACCTTC
TRBV2	.	few	TRBJ2-3	CASSEDGGLGTDTQYF	TGTGCCAGCAGTGAGGACGGGGGGCTTGGCACAGATACGCAGTATTTT
TRBV29-1	TRBD1	.	TRBJ1-2	CSVGQGALGYTF	TGCAGCGTTGGACAGGGGGCTCTAGGCTACACCTTC
TRBV2	.	.	TRBJ2-1	CARGGKTYNEQFF	TGTGCCAGAGGGGGGAAAACCTACAATGAGCAGTTCTTC
TRBV12-3/TRBV12-4	.	many	TRBJ2-1	CASSLYSFKEYNEQFF	TGTGCCAGCAGTCTCTACTCCTTCAAGGAATACAATGAGCAGTTCTTC
TRBV24-1	.	.	TRBJ2-2	CVTSTTGLSVTGELFF	TGTGTCACCAGTACGACAGGACTTAGCGTTACCGGGGAGCTGTTTTTT
TRBV12-3/TRBV12-4	.	.	TRBJ1-4	CASSDFGEGDEKLFF	TGTGCCAGCTCTGATTTTGGGGAGGGAGATGAAAAACTGTTTTTT
TRBV7-8	TRBD2	.	TRBJ2-1	CASSSLAGTNSEQFF	TGTGCCAGCAGCTCTTTAGCGGGGACCAACAGTGAGCAGTTCTTC
TRBV5-8	.	.	TRBJ1-1	CASSFGGSDEAFF	TGTGCCAGCAGCTTTGGGGGGAGTGATGAAGCTTTCTTT
TRBV5-1	TRBD1	few	TRBJ2-5	CASSVRDRGVGETQYF	TGCGCCAGCAGCGTTCGGGACAGGGGCGTAGGAGAGACCCAGTACTTC
TRBV13	.	.	TRBJ1-3	CASSLGDPFPLGPIYF	TGTGCCAGCAGCTTAGGGGATCCCTTCCCCTTGGGTCCCATATATTTT
TRBV5-6	TRBD1	few	TRBJ1-2	CASSADRVYGYTF	TGTGCCAGCAGCGCAGACAGGGTCTATGGCTACACCTTC
TRBV20-1	.	many	TRBJ2-1	CSALPGRYYNEQFF	TGCAGTGCTTTACCGGGACGGTACTACAATGAGCAGTTCTTC
TRBV7-8	.	many	TRBJ1-4	CASRPATNEKLFF	TGTGCCAGCAGACCCGCAACTAATGAAAAACTGTTTTTT